This T cell receptor beta chain was sequenced during a study of identical twins (dated by TCRdb to about 2016). Regarding the research as a whole: TCR alpha and beta repertoires from monozygotic twins, unrelated adults of various ages and cord blood were deep-sequenced to test whether fetal clonotypes persist. To rule out contamination, the twin experiments were replicated at different times with different library preparation protocols.

V lost 3 bases and J lost 5 bases; the stretch between them is 10 bases long. Reading the germline V gene (reference sequence) gives CDR1 LNHNV and CDR2 YYDKDF. The CDR3 goes from the cysteine to the phenylalanine over 13 residues. Solely the CDR3 DNA is kept, with 39 bases framed from the first base. Only healthy Caucasian donors were included. Three pairs of female monozygotic twins, all aged about 18 to 29 years, were included in the twin cohort. Positive isolation kits from Invitrogen were used to isolate CD4+ and CD8+ T cell populations. The research as a whole found: Fewer insertions were carried by abundant cord blood beta clonotypes, a similar but weaker trend appeared in young adult naive repertoires, and no such trend appeared in memory repertoires. Excess twin sharing in beta out-of-frame sequences was weaker because fewer shared sequences lowered the signal-to-noise ratio. Out-of-frame TCR alpha sharing in monozygotic twins was systematically underestimated by recombination models, whereas sharing between unrelated individuals was in agreement with the recombination models. Zero-insertion analyses could be partly confounded by invariant T cells such as MAIT and iNKT, although diverse VJ usage argued against such confounding for most clonotypes. Conclusions relied on cross-sectional statistical analysis, since the same donors could not be followed over many years. Out-of-frame TCR alpha sequences shared between twins showed an excess of low generation-probability sequences compared with coincidental sharing between unrelated individuals.

Notes on this clonotype: Its antigen is unknown. No base-level quality is on record; no much larger clone is a single base apart.

Library preparation was by 5' RACE. Sequenced on an Illumina HiSeq 2000. Template switching introduced a universal primer binding site; the final cDNA contained a unique molecular identifier, enabling accurate counting of TCR cDNA molecules. Specific primers in the conserved constant-segment region were used to synthesize first-strand cDNA for TCR alpha and beta chains. Each cDNA library was double barcoded, with a SMART-Mk sample barcode plus Illumina barcodes, to control for contamination. TruSeq adapter sequences along with Illumina sample barcodes were introduced in two successive PCR steps. TCR alpha and beta cDNA libraries were sequenced on the Illumina HiSeq platform with custom primers. The original pipeline was this. MiGEC was used to process raw reads and extract unique molecular identifiers, and MiXCR was used to find CDR3 positions. Recombination models were inferred per individual with the repgenHMM and IGoR tools using an EM algorithm. Shared clonotype analysis was performed with the tcR package in R, normalizing sharing by the product of cloneset sizes. To study raw recombination free of thymic and clonal selection effects, out-of-frame nonproductive sequences were analyzed. TCRdb's own reprocessing of the public reads used fastp at Q25 and MiXCR and kept productive beta chains. For every CDR3 protein sequence, its rows merge into one entry that carries the most common genes and DNA. The V and J calls reflect TCRdb's pipeline rather than the authors' work. The sample includes 450,000 or so distinct CDR3 sequences, with 24% observed a single time. Around 3% of the sample goes to the ten largest clones.

These data were also reused for a study on T cells expressing NK-cell markers. Per that second paper: TCR beta-chain repertoires were profiled in sorted CD3+CD56+NKG2C+, CD3+CD56+NKG2C- and CD3+CD56-NKG2C+ T-cell subsets from fewer than 10 donors. Among the eight sequenced donors, only one was HCMV-seronegative, while the other seven were HCMV-seropositive. In several experiments an anti-gammadeltaTCR antibody was added to restrict sorting to alphabetaTCR-expressing T cells. For six donors, the dominant CD3+CD56+NKG2C+ clonotypes were among the top 10 CD8+ clonotypes and accounted for about 1.0-7.5% of CD8+ T cells. Those dominant clonotypes were again the most abundant among CD3+CD56-NKG2C+ cells in four donors, at about 25-60.1%. It remained unclear whether the expanded NKG2C-expressing T cell clones were specific for HCMV antigens. All eight donors whose samples were sequenced were randomly selected healthy volunteers, three of them men and five women. To determine HCMV serostatus, a commercial ELISA kit was used to detect HCMV-specific IgG in serum. MIGEC was used to demultiplex reads and group reads by UMI, and MiTCR was used to assemble and quantify clonotypes. To exclude erroneous sequences, any TCR cDNA sequence not supported by at least two reads was discarded. The tcR package was used for downstream repertoire analysis, and clonotypes were matched across fractions by CDR3 nucleotide sequence plus V segment. Antigen specificity was annotated against VDJdb with VDJmatch, allowing one amino acid substitution in CDR3.

This receptor was obtained from a woman aged 18-29 years in good health. Input material: CD4+ T cells sorted from blood. The receptor chain draws on TRBV15 and TRBJ2-5, with TRBD2 tentatively as D gene (5 bases match). The CDR3: CATSRSPGETQYF. In nucleotides, the sequence is TGTGCCACCAGCAGGAGTCCGGGGGAGACCCAGTACTTC.